The clone carrying this T cell receptor (beta chain) was recorded many times. Its target is unknown. TCRdb re-called the reads with MiXCR, one entry per CDR3 protein. The sample consists of roughly 310,000 distinct CDR3 sequences, 15% to 20% of them appearing once. The germline CDR1 and CDR2 sequences are SGHAT and FQNNGV. CDR3 length equals 19 residues. Germline trimming cut 3 bases from V and 0 bases from J; bases unmatched to any gene: 7. The data originate from a study of T cell repertoires in cytomegalovirus infection. Looking at the study overall: Public signatures in TCR beta pointed to CMV infection and matching HLA type.

Study-wide results and limits: What dominated the ex vivo response were HLA-C-restricted CMV-specific TCR beta clonotypes. Pooled public TCR beta family frequency picked out CMV carriers with the relevant HLA.

This clonotype originated in a human donor in good health (CMV status not recorded). Some clones in this sample may be carry-over from other donors' samples. The chain couples TRBV11-2 to TRBJ2-3, with 15 bases lining up with TRBD2. The sequenced material came from PBMCs. The CDR3 DNA sequence: TGTGCCAGCAGCTTTGGACTAGCGGGGGGGCTCGTTAGCACAGATACGCAGTATTTT. It encodes CASSFGLAGGLVSTDTQYF.